The 21 T cell receptor beta chains reported below all come from one sample, sequenced in a study of blood T cell repertoires in COVID-19. The data were produced by immunoSEQ multiplex PCR, yet TCRdb's version contains in-frame clones alone and is incomplete. Among around 310,000 clones listed, around nine tenths were seen once. Source material: PBMCs or T cells enriched from blood (not recorded which). These receptors were collected from a woman aged 25 to 39 who had recovered from COVID-19.

The J gene is TRBJ2-4, the V gene TRBV5-1, with D perhaps TRBD2 (7 bases). V was shortened by 4 bases and J by 3 bases, with 20 bases between the two germline ends. The CDR3 runs 17 residues. CDR1 and CDR2 (germline): SGHRS, YFSETQ. The chain's CDR3 is CASSGGGLFGDKNIQYF. The DNA of the CDR3 is TGCGCCAGCAGCGGAGGGGGACTATTTGGGGACAAAAACATTCAGTACTTC.

V is TRBV18 and J is TRBJ2-2; D is undetermined. There are 15 residues in the CDR3. Trimming took off 5 bases at V and 4 bases at J, with 14 bases between the two ends. The germline gives CDR1 KGHSH, CDR2 LQKENI. CDR3 loop: CASSFAGSITGELFF. DNA for the CDR3: TGTGCCAGCTCATTCGCAGGTAGTATCACCGGGGAGCTGTTTTTT.

The chain links TRBV9 to TRBJ2-7; 12 nucleotides agree with TRBD2. The J segment lost 3 bases and the V segment lost 10 bases, leaving 8 bases of the junction unmatched. The CDR3 contains 14 residues. The germline gives CDR1 SGDLS, CDR2 YYNGEE. CDR3 coding DNA: TGTGCCCCGCGCGCTAGCGGGAGGGTCTACGAGCAGTACTTC. Residues: CAPRASGRVYEQYF.

This clone was detected once. The gene calls are TRBV7-3 and TRBJ2-1, with D maybe TRBD2 (5 bases). Trimming left V 5 bases short and J 9 bases short, with 14 bases between. From germline, CDR1 is SGHTA and CDR2 FQGTGA. The CDR3 loop spans 13 amino acids. This CDR3 reads CASSPGWAGEQFF. As DNA, the CDR3 is TGTGCCAGCAGCCCCGGTTGGGCGGGTGAGCAGTTCTTC. Filled out from reference TRBV7-3 and TRBJ2-1, the complete variable domain reads GAGVSQTPSNKVTEKGKYVELRCDPISGHTALYWYRQSLGQGPEFLIYFQGTGAADDSGLPNDRFFAVRPEGSVSTLKIQRTERGDSAVYLCASSPGWAGEQFFGPGTRLTVL.

The chain combines TRBV27 with TRBJ1-5, with 9 positions matching TRBD1. Germline CDR1 and CDR2: MNHEY and SMNVEV (reference sequence). This CDR3 comprises 14 residues. Trimming at V came to 3 bases and at J to 4 bases, leaving 1 base not matched to a gene. CDR3: CASSFGTGNQPQHF. The CDR3 bases are TGTGCCAGCAGTTTCGGGACAGGGAATCAGCCCCAGCATTTT.

The V gene is TRBV11-2, the J gene TRBJ1-1, with TRBD1 identical over 7 bases. The CDR3 is 13 residues long. The V and J ends lost 5 bases and 4 bases, in that order; junction bases with no gene match: 4. The germline gives CDR1 SGHAT, CDR2 FQNNGV. CDR3 in amino acids: CASSQGGLTEAFF. In DNA form, the CDR3 reads TGTGCCAGCAGCCAAGGGGGCCTCACTGAAGCTTTCTTT.

V usage is TRBV30 and J usage is TRBJ2-3; weak D call: TRBD2 (6 bases). The CDR3 is made up of 15 amino acids. Per germline, CDR1 GTSNPN and CDR2 SVGIG (reference sequence). Deletions cut 0 bases from V and 0 bases from J, with 10 bases between. The CDR3 reads CAWSVGGTSTDTQYF. CDR3 nucleotides: TGTGCCTGGAGTGTAGGAGGGACCAGCACAGATACGCAGTATTTT.

The V gene is TRBV25-1, the J gene TRBJ1-2; D remains ambiguous. Per germline, CDR1 MGHDK and CDR2 SYGVNS. This CDR3 contains 15 residues. V gave up 1 base and J gave up 3 bases, with 12 bases separating them. The CDR3 DNA reads TGTGCCAGCAGTGAATTTGGCAGGACTCACTATGGCTACACCTTC. It yields the protein CASSEFGRTHYGYTF.

This chain joins TRBV7-3 and TRBJ2-1; TRBD2 aligns across 10 bases. V lost 5 bases, J lost 7 bases, and 8 bases stayed unmatched. The germline CDR1 and CDR2 sequences are SGHTA and FQGTGA. The CDR3 is 15 amino acids. CDR3 sequence (DNA): TGTGCCAGCAGCCAACTAGCGGGATCTCGGAATGAGCAGTTCTTC. Translating it yields CASSQLAGSRNEQFF.

The chain recombines TRBV15 with TRBJ1-2, with D hard to call. V was shortened by 0 bases and J by 6 bases, with 14 bases between the two germline ends. CDR3 length: 15 amino acids. Looked up from germline, CDR1 is LNHNV and CDR2 is YYDKDF (reference sequence). In nucleotides, the CDR3 is TGTGCCACCAGCAGAGATGATTCGGGGTTAGATGGCTACACCTTC. Its translation is CATSRDDSGLDGYTF.

This chain connects TRBV7-2 to TRBJ1-1; TRBD1 aligns across 8 bases. V gave up 2 bases and J gave up 1 base; unmatched junction bases: 6. Germline CDR1 is SGHTA and CDR2 is FQGNSA. The CDR3 is made up of 16 amino acids. The CDR3 DNA follows: TGTGCCAGCAGCTTAATCGGACAGGGTGGGAACACTGAAGCTTTCTTT. It is translated as CASSLIGQGGNTEAFF. Full variable domain (outside the CDR3, taken from reference TRBV7-2 and TRBJ1-1): GAGVSQSPSNKVTEKGKDVELRCDPISGHTALYWYRQSLGQGLEFLIYFQGNSAPDKSGLPSDRFSAERTGGSVSTLTIQRTQQEDSAVYLCASSLIGQGGNTEAFFGQGTRLTVV.

The CDR3 DNA sequence: TGTGCCAGCAGTGCTCTACCAGGGGGCTTGCCCTATGGCTACACCTTC. Translation: CASSALPGGLPYGYTF. This rearrangement joins TRBV25-1 to TRBJ1-2; 8 positions agree with TRBD1. The CDR3 is 16 residues long. The V and J ends lost 4 bases and 4 bases, in that order; junction bases with no gene match: 11. Germline V gene sequence: CDR1 MGHDK, CDR2 SYGVNS.

This chain uses TRBV19 with TRBJ2-2, with D perhaps TRBD1 (5 bases). Germline CDR1 LNHDA, CDR2 SQIVND (reference sequence). This CDR3 spans 16 amino acids. With 3 bases removed from V and 1 base from J, the gap between germline ends came to 12 bases. DNA for the CDR3: TGTGCCAGTAGTATGTCGGTCCAGGGGAACACCGGGGAGCTGTTTTTT. Protein sequence: CASSMSVQGNTGELFF.

The V gene is TRBV12-5, the J gene TRBJ1-5; tentatively, D is TRBD1 (5 bases). The CDR3 sequence is 17 residues long. V was cut by 4 bases and J by 9 bases, with 25 bases left in between. Germline CDR1 is LGHNT and CDR2 is FRNRAP. CDR3 region: CASGSERAGESGGPQHF. The DNA for the CDR3 is TGTGCTAGTGGTTCGGAACGGGCAGGCGAGAGCGGGGGGCCCCAGCATTTT.

This clone has only a few counts. Here the CDR3 reads CASSGRGGRTEAFF. The DNA of the CDR3 is TGTGCCAGCAGCGGTCGGGGGGGTCGGACTGAAGCTTTCTTT. This chain joins TRBV9 and TRBJ1-1; tentative D call: TRBD1 (5 bases). The germline V gene encodes CDR1 SGDLS and CDR2 YYNGEE. Trimming left V 3 bases short and J 5 bases short, with 14 bases between. This CDR3 is built from 14 residues.

The V gene is TRBV21-1, the J gene TRBJ2-4; the table's D gene call, TRBD1, was not cross checked with the DNA. TRBV21-1 is an annotated pseudogene. The CDR3 length is 18 residues. This CDR3 reads CASSPQDRGRGTKNIQYF. CDR3 coding DNA: TGTGCCAGCAGCCCCCAGGACAGGGGGCGTGGTACTAAAAACATTCAGTACTTC.

V usage is TRBV12-3 or TRBV12-4 and J usage is TRBJ2-1; D unclear. The CDR3 has 13 residues. V was shortened by 5 bases and J by 15 bases, with 20 bases between the two germline ends. The CDR3 loop reads CASSPHPMESSFF. Here the CDR3 DNA reads TGTGCCAGCAGTCCGCACCCTATGGAGTCTTCGTTCTTC.

The gene calls are TRBV5-1 and TRBJ1-2; 10 bases line up with TRBD1. The germline V gene has CDR1 SGHRS and CDR2 YFSETQ. V shed 1 base, J shed 2 bases, and the junction held 2 bases outside the gene matches. This CDR3 is built from 15 residues. The CDR3 loop reads CASSLWTGGNYGYTF. CDR3 DNA sequence: TGCGCCAGCAGCTTGTGGACAGGGGGAAACTATGGCTACACCTTC.

This chain's CDR3 is CALGVNTEAFF. For the CDR3, the DNA is TGTGCCCTAGGGGTGAACACTGAAGCTTTCTTT. This sequence joins TRBV30 and TRBJ1-1; possible D gene TRBD1, 5 bases. Trimming took 8 bases from V and 0 from J, leaving 7 bases between them. The length of the CDR3 is 11 residues. Germline CDR1 GTSNPN, CDR2 SVGIG (reference sequence).

The chain has TRBV6-2 or TRBV6-3 and TRBJ1-2; no clear D gene. Looked up from germline, CDR1 is MNHEY and CDR2 is SVGEGT. Deletions cut 3 bases from V and 2 bases from J, with 13 bases between. CDR3 length equals 15 residues. The chain's CDR3 is CASSYLEVVNYGYTF. The CDR3 DNA is TGTGCCAGCAGTTATTTGGAGGTTGTAAACTATGGCTACACCTTC.

This rearrangement joins TRBV28 to TRBJ1-1; 8 bases map to TRBD1. The CDR3 runs to 14 residues. The germline V gene has CDR1 MDHEN and CDR2 SYDVKM. Germline trimming cut 8 bases from V and 4 bases from J; bases unmatched to any gene: 9. CDR3 nucleotides: TGTGCCAGCGACGGGGCAGGGGGCAGCACTGAAGCTTTCTTT. Translating gives CASDGAGGSTEAFF.